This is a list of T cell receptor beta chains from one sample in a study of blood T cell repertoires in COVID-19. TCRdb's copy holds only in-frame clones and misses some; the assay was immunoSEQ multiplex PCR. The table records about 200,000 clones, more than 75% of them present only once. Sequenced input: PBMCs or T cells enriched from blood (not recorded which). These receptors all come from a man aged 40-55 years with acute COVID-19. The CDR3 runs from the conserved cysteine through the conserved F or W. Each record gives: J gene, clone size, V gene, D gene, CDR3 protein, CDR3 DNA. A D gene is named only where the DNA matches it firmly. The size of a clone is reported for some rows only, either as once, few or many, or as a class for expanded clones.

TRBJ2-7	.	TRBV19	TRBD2	CASSIWAGENEQYF	TGTGCCAGTAGTATATGGGCGGGGGAGAACGAGCAGTACTTC
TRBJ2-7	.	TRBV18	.	CASSTQGSGASEQYF	TGTGCCAGCTCAACTCAAGGATCGGGAGCGTCCGAGCAGTACTTC
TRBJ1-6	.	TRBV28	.	CASSRTDSSYNSPLHF	TGTGCCAGCAGTCGTACTGACTCCTCCTATAATTCACCCCTCCACTTT
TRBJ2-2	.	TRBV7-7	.	CASSPGQINTGELFF	TGTGCCAGCAGCCCCGGACAGATCAACACCGGGGAGCTGTTTTTT
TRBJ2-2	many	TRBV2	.	CASNTRGDTGELFF	TGTGCCAGCAATACCAGGGGGGACACCGGGGAGCTGTTTTTT
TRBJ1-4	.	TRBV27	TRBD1	CASSQHSSQGANEKLFF	TGTGCCAGCAGTCAACACTCTTCTCAGGGGGCTAATGAAAAACTGTTTTTT
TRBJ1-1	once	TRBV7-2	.	CASNQLSGGEAFF	TGTGCCAGCAACCAACTCTCCGGGGGTGAAGCTTTCTTT
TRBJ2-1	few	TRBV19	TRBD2	CASTTSGRARGAYNEQFF	TGTGCCAGTACGACTAGCGGGAGGGCCCGCGGGGCCTACAATGAGCAGTTCTTC
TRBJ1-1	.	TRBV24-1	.	CATRGGKYDTEAFF	TGTGCCACCAGAGGCGGGAAGTATGACACTGAAGCTTTCTTT
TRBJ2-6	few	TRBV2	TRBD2	CASSDLAGAGANVLTF	TGTGCCAGCAGTGACCTAGCGGGAGCTGGGGCCAACGTCCTGACTTTC
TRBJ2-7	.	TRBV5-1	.	CATSGPGGSYEQYF	TGCGCCACTTCAGGGCCAGGGGGGTCCTACGAGCAGTACTTC
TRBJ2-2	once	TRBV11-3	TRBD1	CASSHTGAGELFF	TGTGCCAGCAGCCATACAGGGGCCGGGGAGCTGTTTTTT
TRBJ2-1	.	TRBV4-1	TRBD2	CASSQQREEDEQFF	TGCGCCAGCAGCCAACAGCGGGAGGAAGATGAGCAGTTCTTC
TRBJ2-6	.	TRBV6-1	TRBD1	CASSERTGFGTASGANVLTF	TGTGCCAGCAGTGAACGGACAGGCTTTGGCACAGCGTCCGGGGCCAACGTCCTGACTTTC
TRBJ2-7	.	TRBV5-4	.	CASSLGSGREQYF	TGTGCCAGCAGCTTGGGTTCCGGTCGGGAGCAGTACTTC
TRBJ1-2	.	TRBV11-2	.	CASSYMGYTF	TGTGCCAGCAGCTACATGGGCTACACCTTC
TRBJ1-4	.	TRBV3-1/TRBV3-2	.	CASSLSGIYAEKLFF	TGTGCCAGCAGCCTCTCCGGGATTTATGCTGAAAAACTGTTTTTT